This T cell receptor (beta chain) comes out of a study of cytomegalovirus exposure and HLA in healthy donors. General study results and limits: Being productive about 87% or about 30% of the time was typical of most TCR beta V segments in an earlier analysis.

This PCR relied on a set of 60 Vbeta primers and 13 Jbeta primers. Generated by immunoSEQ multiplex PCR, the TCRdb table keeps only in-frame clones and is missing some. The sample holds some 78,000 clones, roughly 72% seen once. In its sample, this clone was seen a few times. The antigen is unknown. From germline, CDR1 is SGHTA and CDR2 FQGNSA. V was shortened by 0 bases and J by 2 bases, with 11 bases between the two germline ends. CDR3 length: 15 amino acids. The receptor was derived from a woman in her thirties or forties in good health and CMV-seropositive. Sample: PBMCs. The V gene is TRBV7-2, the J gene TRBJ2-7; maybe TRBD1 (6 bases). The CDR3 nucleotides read TGTGCCAGCAGCTTAGCCCAGGGGTCCACCTACGAGCAGTACTTC. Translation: CASSLAQGSTYEQYF.